The present TCR beta chain was sequenced within a study of cytomegalovirus exposure and HLA in healthy donors. Study conclusions and caveats: According to reports, the classifier identified cytomegalovirus status with high specificity and sensitivity.

The CDR3 covers 14 residues. V was clipped by 10 bases and J by 2 bases, with 15 bases between them. CDR1 is ENHRY and CDR2 is SYGVKD in the germline V gene. PCR primers comprised 60 Vbeta and 13 Jbeta primers. TCRdb keeps only in-frame clones here, not all; method: immunoSEQ multiplex PCR. The sample shows tens of thousands of clones, approximately 78% of them seen only once. The table lists this clone with a few counts. Antigen unknown. Sequences were obtained from PBMCs. The V and J genes are TRBV10-3 and TRBJ1-5; no clear D. This clonotype was obtained from a woman aged 25 to 39 in good health and CMV-seronegative. The CDR3 region has the DNA TGTGCCACACGGGATTCCGCGGGCAATCAGCCCCAGCATTTT. This translates into CATRDSAGNQPQHF.